The sequence of this TCR beta chain was determined in a study of shared clonotypes between healthy human individuals. Regarding this clone: Its matching antigen is unknown.

Study outcomes and limitations: The small donor group covered limited genetic and exposure diversity. Exclusively blood specimens were collected; tissue repertoires likely differ.

CDR3 length: 15 residues. Germline trimming cut 7 bases from V and 8 bases from J; bases unmatched to any gene: 13. Germline lookup yields CDR1 SGHNT and CDR2 YYREEE (reference sequence). The assay was immunoSEQ multiplex PCR, and TCRdb's table has in-frame clones only and misses some. Of about 2.4 million clones in the sample, over 85% were seen once. Nashville, Tennessee was home to all donors, each a Caucasian adult. Naive CD4+ cells were CD45RA-selected; the remaining cells were memory. The receptor was isolated from a man aged 18 to 35 in good health. Some clones in this sample may be carry-over from other donors' samples. This chain links TRBV5-4 with TRBJ2-1; 9 nucleotides line up with TRBD2. The material sequenced was naive CD4+ T cells from PBMCs. Subset here: CD45RA+ positively selected. The CDR3 DNA reads TGTGCCAGCGGGGAAGCGGGAGGCCGAAAGTATGAGCAGTTCTTC. Encoded protein: CASGEAGGRKYEQFF. The entire variable domain, with the rest obtained from reference TRBV5-4 and TRBJ2-1, is as follows: ETGVTQSPTHLIKTRGQQVTLRCSSQSGHNTVSWYQQALGQGPQFIFQYYREEENGRGNFPPRFSGLQFPNYSSELNVNALELDDSALYLCASGEAGGRKYEQFFGPGTRLTVL.